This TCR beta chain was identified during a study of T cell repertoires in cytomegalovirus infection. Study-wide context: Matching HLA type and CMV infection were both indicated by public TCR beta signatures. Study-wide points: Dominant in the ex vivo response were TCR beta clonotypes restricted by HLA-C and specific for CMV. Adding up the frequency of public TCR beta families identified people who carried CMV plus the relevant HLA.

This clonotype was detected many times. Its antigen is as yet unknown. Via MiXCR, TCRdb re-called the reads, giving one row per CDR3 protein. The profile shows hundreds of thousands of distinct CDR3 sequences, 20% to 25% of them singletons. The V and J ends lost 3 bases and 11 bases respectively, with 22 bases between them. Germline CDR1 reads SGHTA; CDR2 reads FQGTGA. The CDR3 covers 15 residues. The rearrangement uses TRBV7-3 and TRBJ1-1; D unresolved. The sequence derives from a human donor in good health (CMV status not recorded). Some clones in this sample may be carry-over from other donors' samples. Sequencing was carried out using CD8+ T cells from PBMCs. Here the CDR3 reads CASSLSSGQTAEAFF. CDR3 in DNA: TGTGCCAGCAGCTTGTCTTCAGGCCAGACTGCCGAGGCTTTCTTT.